Sequencing of this TCR beta chain was carried out in a study of T cell responses to AZD1222 COVID-19 vaccine. Study conclusions and caveats: All repertoire sampling was performed exclusively after the peak T cell response. White British ancestry dominated among donors, who included more females, and clonal diversity was possibly underestimated.

Germline CDR1 SGHAT, CDR2 FQDESV (reference sequence). The CDR3 covers 15 residues. The V gene end was trimmed by 8 bases and the J gene end by 2 bases; junction bases not matched to a gene: 9. Some second doses came at about 4 weeks and others at about 12 weeks; these were pooled. The protocol was immunoSEQ multiplex PCR, while the TCRdb copy is restricted to in-frame clones and leaves out a portion. The sample holds some 47,000 clones, roughly 87% seen once. Remarks on this clone: The antigen is not known.

This receptor was obtained from an adult who received the AZD1222 COVID-19 vaccine. The chain links TRBV11-1 to TRBJ1-1, with 9 bases identical to TRBD1. Sequencing used peripheral blood, obtained 28 days after the second AZD1222 dose. The CDR3 spells CASQRNRGLNTEAFF. In DNA, the CDR3 is TGTGCCAGCCAAAGAAACAGGGGGCTTAACACTGAAGCTTTCTTT.